Listed here are 14 T cell receptor beta chains from one sample, sequenced in a study of CD8 T cells in ankylosing spondylitis. TCRdb redid the calling of the 5' RACE reads with MiXCR, one entry per CDR3 protein. The sample lists tens of thousands of distinct CDR3 sequences; approximately 5.3% were seen once. The sequenced sample consisted of blood, either unsorted or a sorted T cell fraction (not recorded which). These receptors all come from a male donor with ankylosing spondylitis or in good health (not recorded which).

This clonotype was recorded at least ten times. This sequence joins TRBV12-3 or TRBV12-4 and TRBJ2-7; D unclear. The V gene lost 5 bases and the J gene lost 1 base, with 18 bases spanning the gap. The CDR3 covers 16 residues. The CDR3 sequence is CASSPQPPGTSYEQYF. Written as DNA, the CDR3 is TGTGCCAGCAGTCCTCAACCCCCAGGTACTTCCTACGAGCAGTACTTC.

In this sample, this clonotype turned up many times. The chain combines TRBV5-1 with TRBJ2-2; D tentatively fits TRBD1 or TRBD2 (5 bases each). Germline CDR1 reads SGHRS; CDR2 reads YFSETQ. Between the trimmed V and J ends, which lost 5 bases and 2 bases, there was a span of 25 bases. This CDR3 region has 19 residues. The CDR3 nucleotides are TGCGCCAGCAGACGGACGGGGCTGATGACTCAAAAAAACACCGGGGAGCTGTTTTTT. Translation: CASRRTGLMTQKNTGELFF.

This clonotype has a count of ten or more. The chain has TRBV12-3 or TRBV12-4 and TRBJ2-5; TRBD2 agrees at 7 bases. The CDR3 has 15 amino acids. V lost 3 bases and J lost 2; bases outside the gene matches: 6. The CDR3: CASSLGGQNQETQYF. The CDR3 bases are TGTGCCAGCAGTTTGGGAGGGCAGAATCAAGAGACCCAGTACTTC.

This chain uses TRBV10-3 with TRBJ2-7; 12 nucleotides match TRBD1. The CDR3 is made up of 13 amino acids. Germline V gene lookup returns CDR1 ENHRY and CDR2 SYGVKD. With 11 bases clipped from V and 4 bases from J, the junction kept 6 bases outside the gene matches. CDR3 DNA sequence: TGTGCCCTCGGGACAGGGGGCGGGTACGAGCAGTACTTC. Translation gives CALGTGGGYEQYF.

This clonotype was detected a few times. V is TRBV20-1 and J is TRBJ2-3; no firm D call. The CDR3 is 12 residues long. CDR1 is DFQATT and CDR2 is SNEGSKA in the germline V gene (reference sequence). V was clipped by 3 bases and J by 6 bases, with 10 bases between them. CDR3 DNA: TGCAGTGCTAGGGACCCCCGGGATACGCAGTATTTT. Translating it yields CSARDPRDTQYF.

This clonotype was counted ten times or more. V gene TRBV7-2 combines with J gene TRBJ1-1; no clear D. CDR1 is SGHTA, CDR2 FQGNSA, per germline. V shed 0 bases and J shed 3 bases, with 5 bases lying between them. The length of the CDR3 is 13 residues. CDR3 coding DNA: TGTGCCAGCAGCTTAGCGGAGTACACTGAAGCTTTCTTT. This encodes CASSLAEYTEAFF.

Within the sample, this clonotype is medium-sized (0.01 to 0.1%). The chain combines TRBV20-1 with TRBJ1-1; D might be TRBD1 (6 bases). Trimming cost V 4 bases and J 4 bases, with 16 bases left between them. Germline assignment: CDR1 DFQATT and CDR2 SNEGSKA (reference sequence). This CDR3 is 14 amino acids long. This chain's CDR3 is CSANPNGGFTEAFF. Here the CDR3 DNA reads TGCAGTGCTAACCCTAACGGGGGCTTCACTGAAGCTTTCTTT.

In its sample, this clonotype was seen many times. The rearrangement uses TRBV4-1 and TRBJ2-7; D tentatively fits TRBD1 or TRBD2 (5 bases each). Trimming stripped 0 bases from V and 5 bases from J, with 17 bases between. Germline loops: CDR1 MGHRA, CDR2 YSYEKL. CDR3 length equals 16 residues. CDR3: CASSQERDSTRNEQYF. The DNA of the CDR3 is TGCGCCAGCAGCCAAGAAAGAGACAGCACTAGGAACGAGCAGTACTTC.

This clonotype showed up many times. The V and J genes are TRBV5-1 and TRBJ2-1; 10 bases map to TRBD1. J lost 10 bases, V lost 6 bases, and 13 bases had no gene match. The CDR3 consists of 15 residues. Germline CDR1 SGHRS, CDR2 YFSETQ. The CDR3 is CASTTGTGDGWEQFF. CDR3 nucleotides: TGCGCCAGCACTACCGGGACAGGGGATGGTTGGGAGCAGTTCTTC.

This clonotype was seen more than once but under ten times. The rearrangement joins TRBV7-9 to TRBJ2-3, with 9 bases lining up with TRBD1. The CDR3 length is 15 residues. V lost 6 bases to trimming and J lost 4 bases; unmatched junction nucleotides: 8. The germline V gene has CDR1 SEHNR and CDR2 FQNEAQ (reference sequence). The CDR3 spells CASSGQGSFADTQYF. CDR3 sequence (DNA): TGTGCCAGCAGTGGACAGGGGAGTTTTGCAGATACGCAGTATTTT.

The sample holds many counts of this clonotype. V usage is TRBV27 and J usage is TRBJ2-5, with D perhaps matching TRBD1 or TRBD2 (6 bases each). Germline CDR1 reads MNHEY; CDR2 reads SMNVEV (reference sequence). V dropped 8 bases and J dropped 4 bases, with 26 bases sitting between them. CDR3 size: 17 residues. The CDR3 DNA is TGTGCCAGCGGGAGAGGGGGGAAGCCCTCCCACCGAGAGACCCAGTACTTC. Protein product: CASGRGGKPSHRETQYF.

This clonotype has at least ten counts. The rearrangement joins TRBV7-9 to TRBJ2-5; TRBD1 aligns across 7 bases. Germline loops: CDR1 SEHNR, CDR2 FQNEAQ (reference sequence). After removal of 5 bases from V and 4 bases from J, the junction contained 4 bases not matched to a gene. The CDR3 is made up of 13 amino acids. The CDR3 nucleotides are TGTGCCAGCAGCCTATACAGGGGAGAGACCCAGTACTTC. This translates into CASSLYRGETQYF.

This clonotype occurred many times. The J gene is TRBJ2-5, the V gene TRBV6-5; D unresolved. The germline V and J ends were trimmed by 2 bases and 2 bases, with 9 bases remaining between them. The CDR3 runs to 14 residues. Germline CDR1 reads MNHEY; CDR2 reads SVGAGI. CDR3 DNA: TGTGCCAGCAGTTACGAACAGAGACAAGAGACCCAGTACTTC. Its translation is CASSYEQRQETQYF.

This clonotype was detected ten times or more. This chain joins TRBV20-1 and TRBJ2-5, with 10 bases aligning to TRBD1. From germline, CDR1 is DFQATT and CDR2 SNEGSKA (reference sequence). The CDR3 has 14 amino acids. J lost 1 base, V lost 1 base, and 0 bases had no gene match. CDR3 loop: CSARGTGGQETQYF. The CDR3 DNA reads as TGCAGTGCTAGAGGGACAGGGGGCCAAGAGACCCAGTACTTC.